Each of the 25 T cell receptor beta chains below was sequenced from the same sample in a study of blood T cells in healthy people across ages. Combining a sample-barcoded 5' primer with a J-beta primer mix, a second PCR ran for about 6 to 12 cycles. TCRdb reprocessed the 5' RACE reads with MiXCR, giving one entry per CDR3 protein. The data contain around 500,000 distinct CDR3 sequences, approximately 26% of them singletons. This sample also appeared in a second study, on T cells of mothers and their children.

Sequencing was performed on blood. These receptors all come from a boy aged 2 to 9 in good health.

This clonotype was counted between two and nine times. The gene calls are TRBV10-3 and TRBJ1-1, with a tentative D call TRBD1 (5 bases). Germline assignment: CDR1 ENHRY and CDR2 SYGVKD. V gave up 0 bases and J gave up 4 bases, with 12 bases separating them. The length of the CDR3 is 15 residues. CDR3 amino acids: CAISESARGATEAFF. The DNA of the CDR3 is TGTGCCATCAGTGAGTCTGCCAGAGGGGCCACTGAAGCTTTCTTT.

CDR3 DNA sequence: TGTGCCAGCTCACCAGCCCCCGGGACAGGGGACAAGGGCTACACCTTC. As protein: CASSPAPGTGDKGYTF. This sequence joins TRBV18 and TRBJ1-2; 10 bases are shared with TRBD1. Germline V CDR1 and CDR2: KGHSH, LQKENI. The CDR3 totals 16 residues. The V gene end was trimmed by 2 bases and the J gene end by 8 bases; junction bases not matched to a gene: 11. Based on the CDR3 plus reference TRBV18 and TRBJ1-2, the full variable domain is NAGVMQNPRHLVRRRGQEARLRCSPMKGHSHVYWYRQLPEEGLKFMVYLQKENIIDESGMPKERFSAEFPKEGPSILRIQQVVRGDSAAYFCASSPAPGTGDKGYTFGSGTRLTVV.

This chain links TRBV19 with TRBJ1-2; D gene ambiguous. The V and J ends lost 3 bases and 3 bases respectively, with 17 bases between them. This CDR3 spans 16 amino acids. Germline V gene lookup returns CDR1 LNHDA and CDR2 SQIVND (reference sequence). The CDR3 protein is CASSMGGGLSYYGYTF. CDR3 nucleotide sequence: TGTGCCAGTAGTATGGGAGGAGGTCTATCTTACTATGGCTACACCTTC.

V is TRBV20-1 and J is TRBJ2-2; 11 bases agree with TRBD2. V lost 6 bases, J lost 5 bases, and 2 bases stayed unmatched. The CDR3 totals 13 residues. Per the germline V gene, CDR1 is DFQATT and CDR2 is SNEGSKA (reference sequence). The chain's CDR3 is CSAWTSGTGELFF. The DNA for the CDR3 is TGCAGTGCCTGGACTAGCGGGACCGGGGAGCTGTTTTTT.

V gene TRBV7-9 combines with J gene TRBJ2-5, with D maybe TRBD2 (6 bases). V gave up 8 bases and J gave up 2 bases, with 12 bases separating them. Germline-derived CDR1 and CDR2 are SEHNR and FQNEAQ (reference sequence). CDR3 size: 13 residues. The CDR3 region has the DNA TGTGCCAGCGGGCCTGGAGGGCAAGAGACCCAGTACTTC. Protein product: CASGPGGQETQYF.

This rearrangement joins TRBV19 to TRBJ2-6, with 7 bases aligning to TRBD1. Germline CDR1 is LNHDA and CDR2 is SQIVND (reference sequence). V lost 6 bases and J lost 2; bases outside the gene matches: 1. The CDR3 runs to 14 residues. The CDR3 protein is CASRDRAGANVLTF. CDR3 DNA: TGTGCCAGTAGAGACAGGGCTGGGGCCAACGTCCTGACTTTC.

The table lists this clonotype with a few counts. V is TRBV25-1 and J is TRBJ1-1, with a possible D match to TRBD1 (6 bases). V was cut by 3 bases and J by 5 bases, with 22 bases left in between. Germline CDR1 MGHDK, CDR2 SYGVNS. The CDR3 length is 17 residues. The CDR3 sequence is CASSDSLTPDRTTEAFF. DNA of the CDR3: TGTGCCAGCAGTGACTCACTAACCCCGGACAGAACGACTGAAGCTTTCTTT.

This clonotype was seen only a few times. Here the CDR3 DNA reads TGCAGTGCTAGTTTCGGGACTAGCGGGGGTACCCAAGAGACCCAGTACTTC. It codes for CSASFGTSGGTQETQYF. The J gene is TRBJ2-5, the V gene TRBV20-1, with 14 positions matching TRBD2. The CDR3 contains 17 residues. V lost 3 bases to trimming and J lost 1 base; unmatched junction nucleotides: 7. The germline V gene has CDR1 DFQATT and CDR2 SNEGSKA (reference sequence).

This clonotype was counted between two and nine times. The chain has TRBV25-1 and TRBJ2-5; 7 bases align to TRBD2. Near its end, the DNA agrees better with TRBJ2-7, so the J call may be wrong. The germline V gene has CDR1 MGHDK and CDR2 SYGVNS. The CDR3 length is 14 residues. The CDR3 here is CASSGSSGSYEQYF. CDR3 in DNA: TGTGCCAGCAGTGGGTCTAGCGGTTCCTACGAGCAGTACTTC.

There are many counts of this clonotype. The chain is built from TRBV20-1 and TRBJ1-3; tentative D call: TRBD1 (6 bases). The CDR3 spans 12 residues. V was shortened by 5 bases and J by 4 bases, with 9 bases between the two germline ends. CDR1 DFQATT and CDR2 SNEGSKA come from the germline V gene (reference sequence). CDR3 sequence (DNA): TGCAGTGCTGAAGGGACAGGAAACACCATATATTTT. This gives the protein CSAEGTGNTIYF.

V gene TRBV7-2 combines with J gene TRBJ1-2, with D unclear. Germline CDR1 SGHTA, CDR2 FQGNSA. This CDR3 contains 18 residues. V lost 5 bases to trimming and J lost 3 bases, with 25 bases between them. The CDR3 DNA reads TGTGCCAGCAGCCCATTAACATTGGAAGTTCTTTGGGACTATGGCTACACCTTC. Translated, it gives CASSPLTLEVLWDYGYTF.

The rearrangement uses TRBV12-3 or TRBV12-4 and TRBJ2-2, with a possible D match to TRBD1 (6 bases). Trimming removed 2 bases at V and 0 bases at J, with 7 bases between. This CDR3 region has 15 residues. For the CDR3, the DNA is TGTGCCAGCAGTTTACCAGGGGCGAACACCGGGGAGCTGTTTTTT. Protein sequence: CASSLPGANTGELFF.

This clonotype was counted only a few times. V usage is TRBV4-3 and J usage is TRBJ2-1; D ambiguous. Trimming took 0 bases from V and 6 from J, leaving 15 bases between them. Germline CDR1 is LGHNA and CDR2 is YSLEER. The CDR3 length is 16 residues. CDR3 in DNA: TGCGCCAGCAGCCAAGATTGGCAAGTGGGCTTCAATGAGCAGTTCTTC. It is translated as CASSQDWQVGFNEQFF.

The rearrangement uses TRBV10-3 and TRBJ1-2; D remains unclear. CDR1 and CDR2 from the germline V gene are ENHRY and SYGVKD. Trimming stripped 3 bases from V and 8 bases from J, with 7 bases between. The CDR3 contains 11 residues. CDR3 loop: CAISDGGGYTF. CDR3 DNA sequence: TGTGCCATCAGTGACGGAGGCGGCTACACCTTC.

The chain recombines TRBV2 with TRBJ2-7; the D call may be TRBD1 or TRBD2 (5 bases each). The end of the DNA fits TRBJ2-1 better, so the J call may be wrong. Looked up from germline, CDR1 is SNHLY and CDR2 is FYNNEI. The CDR3 totals 13 residues. The CDR3 here is CASSEGWGREQFF. For the CDR3, the DNA is TGTGCCAGCAGTGAAGGGTGGGGACGTGAGCAGTTCTTC.

Written as DNA, the CDR3 is TGTGCCAGCAGCACGACAGGGGACAGGGCAGATACGCAGTATTTT. The encoded protein is CASSTTGDRADTQYF. The V and J genes are TRBV7-9 and TRBJ2-3, with 9 bases identical to TRBD1. Germline CDR1 and CDR2: SEHNR and FQNEAQ (reference sequence). CDR3 length: 15 amino acids. The trim removed 5 bases at V and 4 bases at J, leaving 7 bases unmatched.

This chain uses TRBV7-9 with TRBJ1-5, with D tentatively TRBD1 (6 bases). Trimming took off 1 base at V and 7 bases at J, with 14 bases between the two ends. In germline, CDR1 is SEHNR, CDR2 FQNEAQ (reference sequence). CDR3 length equals 15 residues. CDR3 bases: TGTGCCAGCAGCTTAGGCCGGGGGGGGCAACAGCCCCAGCATTTT. Protein: CASSLGRGGQQPQHF. Filled out from reference TRBV7-9 and TRBJ1-5, the complete variable domain reads DTGVSQNPRHKITKRGQNVTFRCDPISEHNRLYWYRQTLGQGPEFLTYFQNEAQLEKSRLLSDRFSAERPKGSFSTLEIQRTEQGDSAMYLCASSLGRGGQQPQHFGDGTRLSIL.

This clonotype was detected a few times. This chain joins TRBV29-1 and TRBJ2-1, with D maybe TRBD2 (5 bases). Trimming shortened V by 6 bases and J by 1 base, and 13 bases separated the two germline ends. This CDR3 is built from 14 residues. CDR1 and CDR2 (germline): SQVTM, ANQGSEA. The CDR3 region is CSVATRLSYNEQFF. In DNA, the CDR3 is TGCAGCGTCGCCACTAGGCTTTCCTACAATGAGCAGTTCTTC.

This chain joins TRBV15 and TRBJ2-3; D is uncertain. Germline CDR1 is LNHNV and CDR2 is YYDKDF (reference sequence). The CDR3 contains 13 residues. The V end lost 1 base, the J end lost 6 bases, and 8 bases lay between the germline ends. DNA of the CDR3: TGTGCCACCAGCAGAGGTGAGACGGATACGCAGTATTTT. Translating gives CATSRGETDTQYF.

This clonotype was seen only a few times. This chain joins TRBV5-1 and TRBJ2-6; TRBD1 aligns across 10 bases. Losses at the gene ends were 4 bases for V and 2 bases for J; bases not matched to a gene: 6. Germline values: CDR1 SGHRS, CDR2 YFSETQ. The CDR3 covers 17 residues. CDR3 residues: CASSPRGTGAGANVLTF. CDR3 in DNA: TGCGCCAGCAGCCCAAGAGGGACAGGGGCTGGGGCCAACGTCCTGACTTTC.

A few counts support this clonotype. This chain links TRBV7-9 with TRBJ1-4; D uncertain. V gave up 2 bases and J gave up 1 base, with 5 bases separating them. The germline CDR1 and CDR2 sequences are SEHNR and FQNEAQ (reference sequence). This CDR3 is built from 14 residues. CDR3 loop: CASSLFLTNEKLFF. For the CDR3, the DNA is TGTGCCAGCAGCTTATTTCTAACTAATGAAAAACTGTTTTTT.

This clonotype was detected ten times or more. V is TRBV7-9 and J is TRBJ2-5; 9 bases agree with TRBD2. Germline CDR1 SEHNR, CDR2 FQNEAQ (reference sequence). The CDR3 is made up of 16 amino acids. Trimming took 5 bases from V and 2 from J; bases not matched to a gene: 9. CDR3 sequence reads: CASSLLLAGQQETQYF. CDR3 nucleotide sequence: TGTGCCAGCAGCCTCCTACTAGCGGGTCAACAAGAGACCCAGTACTTC.

This clonotype has a handful of counts. V and J are TRBV6-6 and TRBJ1-2; D might be TRBD1 (6 bases). CDR3 length equals 13 residues. Germline CDR1 MNHNY, CDR2 SVGAGI (reference sequence). Trimming stripped 10 bases from V and 0 bases from J, with 12 bases between. The CDR3 region has the DNA TGTGCCACCCGGGACACGTCTAACTATGGCTACACCTTC. Its protein product is CATRDTSNYGYTF.

This chain connects TRBV25-1 to TRBJ1-2; no clear D gene. V was pared by 1 base and J by 7 bases, with 13 bases between. CDR3 length equals 14 residues. The V gene's germline CDR1 is MGHDK and CDR2 SYGVNS. DNA for the CDR3: TGTGCCAGCAGTGAATCGGGAAGGGAAGGTGGCTACACCTTC. It codes for CASSESGREGGYTF.

The chain couples TRBV6-1 to TRBJ1-2; D is ambiguous. The CDR3 runs 14 residues. V was clipped by 7 bases and J by 7 bases, with 19 bases between them. Germline V lookup: CDR1 MNHNS, CDR2 SASEGT. The CDR3 loop reads CASIMMLDSPGYTF. The CDR3 nucleotides are TGTGCCAGCATCATGATGCTTGACTCCCCTGGCTACACCTTC.